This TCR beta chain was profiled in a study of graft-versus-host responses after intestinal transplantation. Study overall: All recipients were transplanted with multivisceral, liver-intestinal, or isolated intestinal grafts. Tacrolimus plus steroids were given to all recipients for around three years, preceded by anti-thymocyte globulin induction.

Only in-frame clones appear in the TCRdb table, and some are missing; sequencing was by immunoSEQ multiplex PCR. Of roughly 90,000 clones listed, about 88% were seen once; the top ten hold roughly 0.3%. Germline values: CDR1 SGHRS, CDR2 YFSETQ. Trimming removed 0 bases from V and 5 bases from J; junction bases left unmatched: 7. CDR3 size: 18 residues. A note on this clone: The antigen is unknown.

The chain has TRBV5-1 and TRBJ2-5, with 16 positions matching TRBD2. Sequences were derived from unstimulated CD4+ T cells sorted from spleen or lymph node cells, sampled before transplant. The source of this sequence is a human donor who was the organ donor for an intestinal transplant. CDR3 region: CASSLAGTSGRARETQYF. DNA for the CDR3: TGCGCCAGCAGCTTGGCCGGGACTAGCGGGAGGGCCCGCGAGACCCAGTACTTC.